The clone carrying this T cell receptor beta chain appeared a few times. Its antigen is currently unknown. The ends were cut back, 2 bases at V and 0 bases at J, with 17 bases in the middle. The germline V gene has CDR1 MNHNY and CDR2 SVGAGI (reference sequence). This CDR3 contains 18 residues. The data were obtained in a study of human T cells and chemical hapten exposure. Specified time point: patch test 2, 6 weeks after DPC sensitization. Noted treatment: therapeutic diphenylcyclopropenone sensitization with weekly scalp DPC. Those who donated were patients with alopecia, 18 to 70 years of age, and suitable for DPC. Broader study findings: TCRs exceeding a frequency of 1 in 1000 stayed unchanged under DPC sensitization.

In the library, unique molecular identifiers were attached to individual cDNA molecules. TCRdb used MiXCR to reprocess the RACE reads, holding one entry per CDR3 protein. Found here are about 380,000 distinct CDR3 sequences, more than 5% of them singletons; the top ten hold about 6%. Source: whole blood, taken in connection with sensitization to the hapten diphenylcyclopropenone (DPC). J is TRBJ1-3 and V is TRBV6-6; no firm D call. The sequence came from a woman between 18 and 29 years old with alopecia areata. Some clones in this sample may be carry-over from other donors' samples. The CDR3 sequence: CASSYRTDLDVSGNTIYF. The CDR3 nucleotides are TGTGCCAGCAGTTACAGGACGGATTTAGATGTCTCTGGAAACACCATATATTTT.